This T cell receptor (beta chain) was obtained from a study of CD8 T cells in Susac syndrome. Random hexamers were used to reverse transcribe the RNA input (roughly 0.5 to 1 ug). TCRdb ran MiXCR on the immunoSEQ multiplex PCR reads and lists one entry per CDR3 protein. This table holds a few hundred thousand distinct CDR3 sequences, around 83% found once. The CDR3 runs to 16 residues. With 1 base removed from V and 2 bases from J, the gap between germline ends came to 15 bases. In germline, CDR1 is SEHNR, CDR2 FQNEAQ (reference sequence). Specimen: CD8+ T cells from PBMCs. The receptor was isolated from a human donor with multiple sclerosis. The chain links TRBV7-9 to TRBJ2-7; tentative D call: TRBD2 (5 bases). The CDR3 region is CASSLDWGEVTYEQYF. CDR3 in DNA: TGTGCCAGCAGCTTAGATTGGGGAGAGGTAACCTACGAGCAGTACTTC.